These 9 T cell receptor beta chains were sequenced from one sample in a study of T cells in women clearing cervical HPV infection. Only in-frame clones appear in the TCRdb table, and some are missing; sequencing was by immunoSEQ multiplex PCR. The sample's table shows fewer than 35,000 clones. Sequenced material: blood buffy coat. The receptors shown here come from a woman between 18 and 75 years old with a cervical HPV16 infection that either progressed to CIN3+ or cleared (not recorded which).

Regarding this clone: The read falls 3 residues short of the CDR3 end, and the missing part is taken from the germline J gene. The chain couples TRBV29-1 to TRBJ1-4; 7 bases are a match to TRBD1. Germline CDR1 is SQVTM and CDR2 is ANQGSEA. The CDR3 covers 14 residues. V gave up 5 bases and J gave up 0 bases; unmatched junction bases: 3. Incomplete CDR3 DNA: TGCAGCGTTCGTGACAGGGCAACTAATGAAAAA. The encoded protein is CSVRDRATNEK. The complete CDR3 reads CSVRDRATNEKLFF.

As regards this clone: The read terminates 3 residues ahead of where the CDR3 ends, so the germline J gene completes it. V and J are TRBV19 and TRBJ1-5; the match to TRBD1 covers 9 bases. The germline CDR1 and CDR2 sequences are LNHDA and SQIVND (reference sequence). This CDR3 contains 16 residues. The ends lost 3 bases at V and 9 bases at J; junction bases unmatched: 12. The CDR3 bases that were read are TGTGCCAGTAGTATTAAGTGGGACAGGGCTGGAGGGCCC. It encodes CASSIKWDRAGGP. The complete CDR3 sequence is CASSIKWDRAGGPQHF.

Comments on this clone: The observed sequence ends 3 residues before the CDR3 terminus, with the missing tail filled in from the germline J gene. The chain combines TRBV7-6 with TRBJ2-5; 8 nucleotides agree with TRBD1. V lost 1 base, J lost 2 bases, and 12 bases stayed unmatched. Germline loops: CDR1 SGHVS, CDR2 FNYEAQ. The CDR3 is made up of 18 amino acids. The CDR3 spells CASSLVRDRLKKQETQYF. CDR3 DNA (partial): TGTGCCAGCAGCTTAGTTCGGGACAGGCTAAAAAAGCAAGAGACC.

Concerning this clone itself: The read falls 3 residues short of the CDR3 end, and the missing part is taken from the germline J gene. V and J are TRBV6-2 or TRBV6-3 and TRBJ2-1; 12 nucleotides align to TRBD2. CDR3 length equals 16 residues. J was trimmed by 9 bases and V by 7 bases; bases with no gene match: 13. Germline V gives CDR1 MNHEY, CDR2 SVGEGT. The part of the CDR3 DNA that was read is TGTGCCAGCAAAACTCGACTAGCGGGAGAGGGGGGTGAG. Translated: CASKTRLAGEGGE. The whole CDR3 reads CASKTRLAGEGGEQFF.

A word on this clone: The read terminates 3 residues ahead of where the CDR3 ends, so the germline J gene completes it. The chain couples TRBV19 to TRBJ1-6; D perhaps matches TRBD1 (5 bases). The V end was cut by 8 bases, the J end by 6 bases, with 14 bases between. This CDR3 spans 14 amino acids. Germline CDR1 reads LNHDA; CDR2 reads SQIVND (reference sequence). The sequenced CDR3 bases are TGTGCCAGTGGGGGGAGAAGGGCTAATTCACCC. Amino acids: CASGGRRANSP. The entire CDR3 sequence reads CASGGRRANSPLHF.

Worth noting for this clone: At one of its ends the junction is not consistent with the germline gene, which may arise from a read error. Other DNA sequences within the sample encode an identical CDR3. CDR3 DNA (partial): TGTGCCAGTAGTCAACAGGGATCCGTAAACACT. Translating it yields CASSQQGSVNT. The CDR3 as a whole reads CASSQQGSVNTIYF. J is TRBJ1-3 and V is TRBV19, with a possible D match to TRBD1 (6 bases). Read coverage stops 3 residues before the CDR3 terminus; the germline J gene supplies the remainder. CDR3 length equals 14 residues. CDR1 is LNHDA and CDR2 is SQIVND in the germline V gene (reference sequence). Combining the CDR3 with reference TRBV19 and TRBJ1-3 gives the whole variable domain DGGITQSPKYLFRKEGQNVTLSCEQNLNHDAMYWYRQDPGQGLRLIYYSQIVNDFQKGDIAEGYSVSREKKESFPLTVTSAQKNPTAFYLCASSQQGSVNTIYFGEGSWLTVV.

Worth noting for this clone: The read gets to within 3 residues of the CDR3 end, and the germline J gene fills in the rest. V is TRBV11-2 and J is TRBJ2-1; 11 nucleotides agree with TRBD2. The CDR3 has 15 amino acids. CDR1 and CDR2 from the germline V gene are SGHAT and FQNNGV. The trim removed 6 bases at V and 4 bases at J, leaving 5 bases unmatched. The covered CDR3 bases are TGTGCCAGCAGGATAGCGGGAGGGACATACAATGAG. It specifies CASRIAGGTYNE. The CDR3 in its entirety is CASRIAGGTYNEQFF.

A word on this clone: Sequencing ends 3 residues short of the CDR3 end; the germline J gene provides the rest. This chain uses TRBV28 with TRBJ1-6, with TRBD1 matching 8 bases. The V gene's germline CDR1 is MDHEN and CDR2 SYDVKM. The CDR3 is 14 residues long. Trimming removed 6 bases from V and 6 bases from J; junction bases left unmatched: 4. The CDR3: CASSRTGLNSPLHF. Partial CDR3 DNA: TGTGCCAGCAGCCGGACAGGGCTTAATTCACCC.

Concerning this clone itself: The observed sequence ends 3 residues before the CDR3 terminus, with the missing tail filled in from the germline J gene. The rearrangement uses TRBV10-3 and TRBJ2-3; the match to TRBD2 covers 10 bases. Germline CDR1 is ENHRY and CDR2 is SYGVKD. The CDR3 consists of 14 residues. The V and J ends lost 5 bases and 6 bases, in that order; junction bases with no gene match: 5. CDR3 bases read: TGTGCCATCAGTAGCGGGGGGGCGAGGGATACG. Its protein product is CAISSGGARDT. The full CDR3 sequence reads CAISSGGARDTQYF.